Below are 5 T cell receptor beta chains sequenced from a single sample in a study of identical twins. TCRdb re-called the 5' RACE reads with MiXCR, one entry per CDR3 protein. This table has 500,000 to 600,000 distinct CDR3 sequences, about 20% appearing once. These data were also reused for a study on T cells expressing NK-cell markers.

The sequencing sample was made of CD4+ T cells sorted from blood. These receptors were obtained from a woman aged 18-35 years in good health.

Many counts were recorded for this clonotype. The V call is TRBV20-1, the J call TRBJ1-2; D perhaps matches TRBD1 (6 bases). V was cut by 6 bases and J by 6 bases, with 17 bases left in between. This CDR3 is built from 13 residues. The germline V gene encodes CDR1 DFQATT and CDR2 SNEGSKA (reference sequence). The CDR3 DNA sequence: TGCAGTGCCCCGGGACATATCTTTAATGGCTACACCTTC. Encoded protein: CSAPGHIFNGYTF.

The chain joins TRBV29-1 to TRBJ2-5; perhaps TRBD2 as D (7 bases). This CDR3 contains 14 residues. Germline-derived CDR1 and CDR2 are SQVTM and ANQGSEA. V was shortened by 4 bases and J by 3 bases, with 15 bases between the two germline ends. This CDR3 reads CSVGRGRAKETQYF. The CDR3 nucleotides read TGCAGCGTTGGGAGGGGGAGGGCGAAAGAGACCCAGTACTTC.

CDR3 sequence (DNA): TGTGCCATCAGTGAGTTATGGCTAGCGGGAGAAACCTACGAGCAGTACTTC. Translating it yields CAISELWLAGETYEQYF. This sequence joins TRBV10-3 and TRBJ2-7, with 10 bases lining up with TRBD2. This CDR3 contains 17 residues. J was trimmed by 2 bases and V by 1 base; bases with no gene match: 8. Germline-derived CDR1 and CDR2 are ENHRY and SYGVKD.

The chain combines TRBV20-1 with TRBJ2-1; D is unclear. In germline, CDR1 is DFQATT, CDR2 SNEGSKA (reference sequence). Deletions cut 6 bases from V and 0 bases from J, with 3 bases between. The CDR3 has 11 residues. DNA for the CDR3: TGCAGTGCGGTCTCCTACAATGAGCAGTTCTTC. Amino acid sequence: CSAVSYNEQFF.

The rearrangement uses TRBV20-1 and TRBJ2-5, with D hard to call. The V end was cut by 6 bases, the J end by 1 base, with 12 bases between. Germline V gene lookup returns CDR1 DFQATT and CDR2 SNEGSKA (reference sequence). The CDR3 has 13 amino acids. CDR3 DNA sequence: TGCAGTGCCCGGTCGGCAGGCCAAGAGACCCAGTACTTC. It codes for CSARSAGQETQYF.